The 14 T cell receptor beta chains presented below share a single source sample, sequenced in a study of T cell changes during pregnancy in multiple sclerosis. Sequencing was performed with immunoSEQ multiplex PCR; in TCRdb, only in-frame clones are kept and a portion is missing. The sample consists of roughly 72,000 clones, roughly 92% of them appearing once. The material sequenced was CD4+ T cells from peripheral blood mononuclear cells, taken before pregnancy. These receptor sequences come from a female donor with multiple sclerosis, enrolled in a pregnancy study.

The V call is TRBV2, the J call TRBJ1-5; D unresolved. Germline V gene sequence: CDR1 SNHLY, CDR2 FYNNEI. Trimming took off 2 bases at V and 0 bases at J, with 5 bases between the two ends. This CDR3 spans 14 amino acids. The CDR3 protein is CASSEMYSNQPQHF. CDR3 DNA sequence: TGTGCCAGCAGTGAAATGTATAGCAATCAGCCCCAGCATTTT.

The sample holds one count of this clone. The chain joins TRBV7-2 to TRBJ2-5; D gene uncertain. Per germline, CDR1 SGHTA and CDR2 FQGNSA. The V end lost 5 bases, the J end lost 5 bases, and 9 bases lay between the germline ends. CDR3 size: 12 residues. In DNA form, the CDR3 reads TGTGCCAGCAGCCCCTCGAGGGAGACCCAGTACTTC. Protein product: CASSPSRETQYF.

This clone came up once. This chain joins TRBV11-2 and TRBJ2-5; 7 bases match TRBD2. This CDR3 comprises 14 residues. Germline values: CDR1 SGHAT, CDR2 FQNNGV. V was clipped by 4 bases and J by 5 bases; unmatched bases: 7. The CDR3: CASSSPGGGETQYF. DNA of the CDR3: TGTGCCAGCAGCTCCCCGGGGGGAGGGGAGACCCAGTACTTC. The full variable domain, rest sourced from reference TRBV11-2 and TRBJ2-5, is EAGVAQSPRYKIIEKRQSVAFWCNPISGHATLYWYQQILGQGPKLLIQFQNNGVVDDSQLPKDRFSAERLKGVDSTLKIQPAKLEDSAVYLCASSSPGGGETQYFGPGTRLLVL.

The genes are TRBV9 and TRBJ2-2, with TRBD1 matching 7 bases. The CDR3 spans 18 residues. The germline V gene has CDR1 SGDLS and CDR2 YYNGEE. V trimming: 0 bases; J trimming: 4 bases; junction bases outside the gene matches: 12. The CDR3 sequence: CASSVDSMDRRVTGELFF. CDR3 coding DNA: TGTGCCAGCAGCGTAGACTCAATGGACAGGAGAGTCACCGGGGAGCTGTTTTTT.

The chain has TRBV28 and TRBJ1-5; D perhaps matches TRBD1 (6 bases). Trimming cost V 6 bases and J 2 bases, with 14 bases left between them. There are 15 residues in the CDR3. Germline CDR1 and CDR2: MDHEN and SYDVKM. This chain's CDR3 is CASRSQGPGNQPQHF. The DNA of the CDR3 is TGTGCCAGCAGAAGTCAGGGGCCGGGCAATCAGCCCCAGCATTTT.

The CDR3 sequence is CASSLGSRGQNYGYTF. The CDR3, as DNA: TGTGCCAGCAGTTTAGGTTCGAGGGGACAAAACTATGGCTACACCTTC. The genes are TRBV28 and TRBJ1-2; the D gene is possibly TRBD1 (6 bases). V was pared by 2 bases and J by 2 bases, with 15 bases between. Germline CDR1 MDHEN, CDR2 SYDVKM. This CDR3 spans 16 amino acids.

J is TRBJ2-1 and V is TRBV13; TRBD2 might be the D (7 bases). Trimming shortened V by 4 bases and J by 4 bases, and 14 bases separated the two germline ends. The CDR3 is 15 residues long. CDR1 PRHDT and CDR2 FYEKMQ come from the germline V gene (reference sequence). Here the CDR3 DNA reads TGTGCCAGCAGCTCCAAGGGGGGGAGGTACAATGAGCAGTTCTTC. Translating gives CASSSKGGRYNEQFF.

V gene TRBV4-1 combines with J gene TRBJ1-4, with TRBD1 identical over 8 bases. Germline V lookup: CDR1 MGHRA, CDR2 YSYEKL. Trimming at V came to 3 bases and at J to 7 bases, leaving 4 bases not matched to a gene. This CDR3 is 14 amino acids long. CDR3 bases: TGCGCCAGCAGCCACCTGGACAGGGCTGAAAAACTGTTTTTT. Its translation: CASSHLDRAEKLFF.

The CDR3 region has the DNA TGTGCCAGCAGCTTAGAACGGTTGAACACTGAAGCTTTCTTT. Protein sequence: CASSLERLNTEAFF. V is TRBV7-3 and J is TRBJ1-1; no clear D. Trimming removed 2 bases from V and 0 bases from J, with 7 bases in between. Germline CDR1 SGHTA, CDR2 FQGTGA. The CDR3 loop spans 14 amino acids.

The chain is built from TRBV6-1 and TRBJ2-5; 9 nucleotides agree with TRBD1. The CDR3 extends over 15 amino acids. Germline V gene sequence: CDR1 MNHNS, CDR2 SASEGT. V was pared by 5 bases and J by 5 bases, with 9 bases of the junction left unmatched. CDR3 coding DNA: TGTGCCAGCAGTCTGGCCGGGACAGGGAGGGAGACCCAGTACTTC. Its translation: CASSLAGTGRETQYF.

This clone was detected once. This rearrangement joins TRBV28 to TRBJ1-2; no definite D call. Germline loops: CDR1 MDHEN, CDR2 SYDVKM. V shed 6 bases and J shed 4 bases, with 18 bases lying between them. This CDR3 is 15 amino acids long. CDR3: CASRTSLARSYGYTF. For the CDR3, the DNA is TGTGCCAGCAGAACCTCGTTGGCCAGAAGCTATGGCTACACCTTC.

The rearrangement joins TRBV2 to TRBJ1-6, with D possibly being TRBD1 (5 bases). V was clipped by 2 bases and J by 8 bases, with 13 bases between them. This CDR3 spans 15 amino acids. Germline V gene data show CDR1 as SNHLY and CDR2 as FYNNEI. Here the CDR3 reads CASSEQGDGDSPLHF. The CDR3, as DNA: TGTGCCAGCAGTGAACAAGGGGATGGGGATTCACCCCTCCACTTT.

This clone was seen just once. The chain recombines TRBV9 with TRBJ2-5, with TRBD1 as a possible D gene (5 bases). V was pared by 0 bases and J by 5 bases, with 14 bases between. The CDR3 covers 15 residues. Germline values: CDR1 SGDLS, CDR2 YYNGEE. The CDR3, as DNA: TGTGCCAGCAGCGTAGGTAGGGGCGTTTGGGAGACCCAGTACTTC. It is translated as CASSVGRGVWETQYF.

CDR3 residues: CASSLEGPAGAPYNEQFF. The CDR3 DNA sequence: TGTGCCAGCAGCTTAGAGGGTCCAGCGGGAGCCCCGTACAATGAGCAGTTCTTC. The chain combines TRBV11-2 with TRBJ2-1; 8 bases are shared with TRBD2. Germline loops: CDR1 SGHAT, CDR2 FQNNGV. Unmatched junction bases numbered 11, after V lost 0 bases and J lost 4 bases. CDR3 length equals 18 residues.